The present entry profiles one T cell receptor (beta chain) with its context. Its cognate antigen has yet to be identified. No much larger clone exists at a distance of one base, and base qualities are not known. The junction shows trimming of 0 bases on V and 3 bases on J, and the gene matches do not reach 4 bases of it. Spanning cysteine to phenylalanine, the CDR3 consists of 15 amino acids. Left in the record is the CDR3 DNA by itself, 45 bases read in frame from the first base. CDR1 and CDR2 were assigned from the germline V gene (reference sequence) as LGHDT and YNNKEL. Peripheral blood CD8+ and CD4+ T cells from healthy donors, Susac syndrome patients and multiple sclerosis patients were profiled by high-throughput TCR beta sequencing. Healthy donors were included as age- and sex-matched controls. Bulk CD8+ and CD4+ T cells were purified by magnetic negative isolation, whereas CD8+ TEMRA cells were enriched by FACS. Blood was drawn into EDTA tubes, processed within 24 hours, and PBMCs were isolated by density gradient centrifugation. PBMCs intended for TCR sequencing were cryopreserved in liquid nitrogen and were subsequently thawed in a 37 degrees C water bath. Purity of sorted or isolated CD4+, CD8+ and CD8+ TEMRA cells was at least 90%.

The data were obtained in a study of CD8 T cells in Susac syndrome (dated by TCRdb to about 2019). Looking at the study overall: The study used repertoire sequencing to test whether antigen drove CD8+ T cell activation and differentiation in Susac syndrome.

Overall study results and their limits: The study acknowledged that relatively few individuals were included in the TCR sequencing and HLA analysis.

RNA was extracted using the RNeasy kit, and roughly 0.5 to 1 microgram was reverse transcribed with random hexamers. TCR beta CDR3 regions were amplified with the immunoSEQ multiplex PCR assay covering 54 Vbeta and 13 Jbeta segments. PCR amplification bias was corrected using a synthetic template baseline for primer optimization and computational correction. The paper's data handling went like this. Reads were annotated to V, D and J genes per IMGT and analyzed with immunoSEQ Analyzer, keeping only productive sequences. To calculate clonality, Shannon entropy was normalized by log2 of the number of productive unique sequences and then subtracted from one. For each patient and control, public and private clones were evaluated among the 100 most prevalent clones. Clones were defined as Susac-specific when absent from the healthy and MS cohorts, from about 1,100 published viral clones and from other ImmuneACCESS disease sequences. TCRdb redid the processing of the public reads, applying fastp at Q25 and MiXCR, and retained in-frame beta chains. Every distinct CDR3 protein forms one entry, paired with its most common genes and DNA. These V and J calls derive from TCRdb rather than the authors' analysis. The sample contains around 160,000 distinct CDR3 sequences, roughly 93% of them found a single time. Clones ranked in the top ten supply just over 0.13% of the sample.

The receptor was isolated from a human donor in good health. The sequenced sample was CD4+ T cells from PBMCs. The chain joins TRBV3-1 to TRBJ1-2; 7 bases in between match TRBD1. The DNA is TGTGCCAGCAGCCAAGAACGTAGGGGGCACTATGGCTACACCTTC. This translates into CASSQERRGHYGYTF. When the CDR3 is completed using the reference TRBV3-1 and TRBJ1-2 genes on either side, the full variable domain is DTAVSQTPKYLVTQMGNDKSIKCEQNLGHDTMYWYKQDSKKFLKIMFSYNNKELIINETVPNRFSPKSPDKAHLNLHINSLELGDSAVYFCASSQERRGHYGYTFGSGTRLTVV.